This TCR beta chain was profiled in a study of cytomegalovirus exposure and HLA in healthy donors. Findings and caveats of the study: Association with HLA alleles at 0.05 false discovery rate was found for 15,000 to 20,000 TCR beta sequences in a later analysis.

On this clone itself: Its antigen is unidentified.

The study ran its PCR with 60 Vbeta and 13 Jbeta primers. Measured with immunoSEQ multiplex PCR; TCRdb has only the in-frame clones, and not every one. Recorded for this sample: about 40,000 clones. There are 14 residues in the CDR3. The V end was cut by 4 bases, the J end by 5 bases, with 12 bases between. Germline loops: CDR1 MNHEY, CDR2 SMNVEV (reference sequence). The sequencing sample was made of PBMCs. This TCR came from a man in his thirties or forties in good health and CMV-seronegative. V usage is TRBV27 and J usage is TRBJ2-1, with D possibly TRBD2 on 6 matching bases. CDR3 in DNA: TGTGCCAGCAGTTCGGGGGTGTGGGACAATGAGCAGTTCTTC. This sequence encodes CASSSGVWDNEQFF.